This T cell receptor (beta chain) was sequenced for a study of shared clonotypes between healthy human individuals. For the study at large: With ages of 18 to 49, the donors were two women and a few men.

Repertoires were generated with immunoSEQ multiplex PCR, while TCRdb's copy carries only in-frame clones and drops some. The sample yields about 2.1 million clones, over 85% seen once. There are a few counts of this clone. Its antigen is unknown. Other DNA variants within this sample encode the same CDR3. Study conclusions and caveats: Among donors, sharing of clonotypes was expected to be affected by sequencing depth.

The naive CD8 fraction comprised CD45RO-negative cells positively selected for CCR7 and excluded terminally differentiated effector memory CD45RA+ cells. CDR1 is MDHEN, CDR2 SYDVKM, per germline. This CDR3 region has 11 residues. V lost 3 bases to trimming and J lost 7 bases, with 4 bases between them. This TCR came from a man between 18 and 35 years old in good health. Some clones in this sample may be carry-over from other donors' samples. Sequenced sample: naive CD8+ T cells from PBMCs. The chain carries TRBV28 and TRBJ1-5; D gene uncertain. The CDR3 DNA reads as TGTGCCAGCAGTTTCGGGCAGCCCCAGCATTTT. This encodes CASSFGQPQHF.